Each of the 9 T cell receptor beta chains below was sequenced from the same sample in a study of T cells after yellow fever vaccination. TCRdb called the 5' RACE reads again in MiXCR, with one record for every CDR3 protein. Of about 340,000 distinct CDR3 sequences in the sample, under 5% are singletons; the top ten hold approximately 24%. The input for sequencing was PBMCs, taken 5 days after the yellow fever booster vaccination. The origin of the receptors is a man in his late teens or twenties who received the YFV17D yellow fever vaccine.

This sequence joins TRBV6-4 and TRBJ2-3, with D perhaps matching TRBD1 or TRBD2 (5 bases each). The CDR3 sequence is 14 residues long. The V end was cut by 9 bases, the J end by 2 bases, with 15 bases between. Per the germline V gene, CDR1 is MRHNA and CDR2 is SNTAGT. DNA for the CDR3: TGTGCCAGTTCTCGAGGGGAGACCACAGATACGCAGTATTTT. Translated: CASSRGETTDTQYF.

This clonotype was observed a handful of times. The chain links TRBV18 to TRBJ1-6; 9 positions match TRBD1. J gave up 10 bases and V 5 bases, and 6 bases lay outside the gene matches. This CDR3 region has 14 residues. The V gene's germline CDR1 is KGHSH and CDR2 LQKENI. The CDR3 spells CASSTTGGQSPLHF. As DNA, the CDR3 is TGTGCCAGCTCAACGACAGGGGGTCAGTCACCCCTCCACTTT.

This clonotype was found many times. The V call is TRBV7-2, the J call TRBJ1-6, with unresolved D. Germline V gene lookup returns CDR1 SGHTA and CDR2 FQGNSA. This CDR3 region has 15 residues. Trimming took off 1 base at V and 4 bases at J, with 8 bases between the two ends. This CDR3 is CASSLGPGYNSPLHF. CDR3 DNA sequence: TGTGCCAGCAGCTTAGGTCCAGGTTATAATTCACCCCTCCACTTT.

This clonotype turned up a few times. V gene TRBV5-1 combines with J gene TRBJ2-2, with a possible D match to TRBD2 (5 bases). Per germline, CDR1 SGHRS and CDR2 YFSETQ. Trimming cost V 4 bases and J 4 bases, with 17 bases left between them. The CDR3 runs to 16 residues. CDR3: CASSAGYQSGTGELFF. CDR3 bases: TGCGCCAGCAGCGCGGGCTACCAAAGCGGCACCGGGGAGCTGTTTTTT.

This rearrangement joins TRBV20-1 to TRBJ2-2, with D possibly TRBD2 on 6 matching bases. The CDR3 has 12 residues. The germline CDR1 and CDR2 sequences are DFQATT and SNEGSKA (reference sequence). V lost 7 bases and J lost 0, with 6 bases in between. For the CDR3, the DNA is TGCAGTGGGGAGGCGAACACCGGGGAGCTGTTTTTT. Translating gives CSGEANTGELFF.

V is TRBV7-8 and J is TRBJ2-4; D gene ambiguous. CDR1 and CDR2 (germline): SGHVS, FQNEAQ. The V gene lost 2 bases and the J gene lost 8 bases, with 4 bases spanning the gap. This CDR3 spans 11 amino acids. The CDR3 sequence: CASSLSHIQYF. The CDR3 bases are TGTGCCAGCAGCTTAAGTCACATTCAGTACTTC.

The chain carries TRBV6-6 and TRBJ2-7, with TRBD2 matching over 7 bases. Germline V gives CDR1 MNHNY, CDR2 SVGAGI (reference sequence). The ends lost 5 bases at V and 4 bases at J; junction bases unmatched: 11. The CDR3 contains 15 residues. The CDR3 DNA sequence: TGTGCCAGCAGTCTCCTGCCGGGAGGTAGTTACGAGCAGTACGTC. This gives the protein CASSLLPGGSYEQYV.

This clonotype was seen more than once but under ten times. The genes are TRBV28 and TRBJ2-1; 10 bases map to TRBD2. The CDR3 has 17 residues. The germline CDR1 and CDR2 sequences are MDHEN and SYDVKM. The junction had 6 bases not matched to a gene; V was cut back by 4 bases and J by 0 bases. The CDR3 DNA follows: TGTGCCAGCAGTTCCCCGGCTAGCGGGGGCTCCTACAATGAGCAGTTCTTC. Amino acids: CASSSPASGGSYNEQFF.

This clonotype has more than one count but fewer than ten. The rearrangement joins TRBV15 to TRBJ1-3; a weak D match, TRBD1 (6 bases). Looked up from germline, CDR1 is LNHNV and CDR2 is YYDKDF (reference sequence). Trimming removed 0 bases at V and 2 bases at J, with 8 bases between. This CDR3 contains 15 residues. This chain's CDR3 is CATSRDRGPGNTIYF. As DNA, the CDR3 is TGTGCCACCAGCAGAGACAGGGGCCCTGGAAACACCATATATTTT.